What follows is one TCR beta chain and its context. This entry is derived from a study of blood T cell repertoires in COVID-19. Profiled with immunoSEQ multiplex PCR; TCRdb holds only in-frame clones, not every one. The data contain over 85,000 clones, more than 60% of them singletons. The CDR3 is 17 residues long. The germline V gene encodes CDR1 MNHEY and CDR2 SMNVEV (reference sequence). V was pared by 5 bases and J by 0 bases, with 10 bases of the junction left unmatched. This sequence joins TRBV27 and TRBJ1-3; the match to TRBD1 covers 7 bases. The sample taken for sequencing was peripheral blood. This clonotype was obtained from an older man with acute or convalescent COVID-19. Written as DNA, the CDR3 is TGTGCCAGCAGTCTACAGGGACAGATTGGCTCTGGAAACACCATATATTTT. This gives the protein CASSLQGQIGSGNTIYF.